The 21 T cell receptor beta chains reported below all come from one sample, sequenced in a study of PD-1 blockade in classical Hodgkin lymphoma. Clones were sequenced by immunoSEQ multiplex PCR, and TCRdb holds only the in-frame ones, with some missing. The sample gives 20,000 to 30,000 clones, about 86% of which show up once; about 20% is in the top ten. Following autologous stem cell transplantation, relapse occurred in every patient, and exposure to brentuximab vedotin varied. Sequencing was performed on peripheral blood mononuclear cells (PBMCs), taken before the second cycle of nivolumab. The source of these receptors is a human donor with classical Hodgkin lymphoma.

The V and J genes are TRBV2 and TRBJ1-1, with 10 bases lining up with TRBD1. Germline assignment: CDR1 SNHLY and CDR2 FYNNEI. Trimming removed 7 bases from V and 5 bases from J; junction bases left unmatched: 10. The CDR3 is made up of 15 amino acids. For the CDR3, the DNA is TGTGCCAGCAACCCCCCCTGGACAGGGGGAACTGAAGCTTTCTTT. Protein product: CASNPPWTGGTEAFF.

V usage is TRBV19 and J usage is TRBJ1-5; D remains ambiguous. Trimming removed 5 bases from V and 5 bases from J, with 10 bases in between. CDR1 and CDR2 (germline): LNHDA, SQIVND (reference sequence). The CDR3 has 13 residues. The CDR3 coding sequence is TGTGCCAGTAGTTCCCAACAGCATCAGCCCCAGCATTTT. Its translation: CASSSQQHQPQHF. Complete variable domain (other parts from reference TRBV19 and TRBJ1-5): DGGITQSPKYLFRKEGQNVTLSCEQNLNHDAMYWYRQDPGQGLRLIYYSQIVNDFQKGDIAEGYSVSREKKESFPLTVTSAQKNPTAFYLCASSSQQHQPQHFGDGTRLSIL.

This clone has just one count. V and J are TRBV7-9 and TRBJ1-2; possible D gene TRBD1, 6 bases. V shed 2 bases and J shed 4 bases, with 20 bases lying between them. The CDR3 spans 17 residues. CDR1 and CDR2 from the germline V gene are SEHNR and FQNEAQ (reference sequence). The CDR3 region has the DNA TGTGCCAGCAGCTTAACAAAGAGGGGTAAGGGGGTCTATGGCTACACCTTC. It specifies CASSLTKRGKGVYGYTF.

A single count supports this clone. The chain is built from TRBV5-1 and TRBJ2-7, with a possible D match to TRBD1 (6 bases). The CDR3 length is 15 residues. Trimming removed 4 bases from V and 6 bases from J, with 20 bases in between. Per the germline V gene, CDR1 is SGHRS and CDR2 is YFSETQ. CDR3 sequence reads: CASSPRTENRGEQYF. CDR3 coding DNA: TGCGCCAGCAGCCCACGGACAGAGAATCGTGGCGAGCAGTACTTC.

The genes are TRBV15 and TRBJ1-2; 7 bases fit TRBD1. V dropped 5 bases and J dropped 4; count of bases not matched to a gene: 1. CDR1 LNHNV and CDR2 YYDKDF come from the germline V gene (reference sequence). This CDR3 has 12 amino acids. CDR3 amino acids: CATSRDSYGYTF. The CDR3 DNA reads TGTGCCACCAGCCGGGACAGCTATGGCTACACCTTC.

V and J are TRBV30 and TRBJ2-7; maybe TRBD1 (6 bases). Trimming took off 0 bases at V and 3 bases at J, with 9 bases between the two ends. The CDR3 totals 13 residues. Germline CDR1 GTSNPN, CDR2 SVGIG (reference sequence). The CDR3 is CAWSVQGLYEQYF. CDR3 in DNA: TGTGCCTGGAGTGTGCAGGGGCTCTACGAGCAGTACTTC.

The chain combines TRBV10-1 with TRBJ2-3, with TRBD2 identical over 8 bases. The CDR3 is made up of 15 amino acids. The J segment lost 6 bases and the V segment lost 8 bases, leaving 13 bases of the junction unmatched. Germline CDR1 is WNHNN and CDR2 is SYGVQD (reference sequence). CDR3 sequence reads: CASDPIGGRSDTQYF. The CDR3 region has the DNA TGCGCCAGCGACCCGATTGGCGGGAGGTCTGATACGCAGTATTTT.

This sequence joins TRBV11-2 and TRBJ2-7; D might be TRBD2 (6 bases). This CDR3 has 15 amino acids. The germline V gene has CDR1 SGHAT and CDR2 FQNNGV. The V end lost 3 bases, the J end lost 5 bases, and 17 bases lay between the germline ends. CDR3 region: CASSLGGGIRDEQYF. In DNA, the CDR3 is TGTGCCAGCAGCTTGGGGGGTGGAATACGAGACGAGCAGTACTTC.

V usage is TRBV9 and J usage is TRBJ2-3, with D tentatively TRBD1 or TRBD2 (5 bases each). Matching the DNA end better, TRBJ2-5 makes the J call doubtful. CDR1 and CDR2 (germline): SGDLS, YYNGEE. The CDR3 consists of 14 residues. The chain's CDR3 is CASSVAGARETQYF. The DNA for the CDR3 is TGTGCCAGCAGCGTAGCCGGGGCGCGGGAGACCCAGTACTTC.

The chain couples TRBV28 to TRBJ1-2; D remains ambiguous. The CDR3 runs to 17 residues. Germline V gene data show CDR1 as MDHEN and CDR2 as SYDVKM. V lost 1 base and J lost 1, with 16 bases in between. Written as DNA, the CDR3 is TGTGCCAGCAGTTTATTTTCTTCGCATAAACTTAACTATGGCTACACCTTC. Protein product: CASSLFSSHKLNYGYTF.

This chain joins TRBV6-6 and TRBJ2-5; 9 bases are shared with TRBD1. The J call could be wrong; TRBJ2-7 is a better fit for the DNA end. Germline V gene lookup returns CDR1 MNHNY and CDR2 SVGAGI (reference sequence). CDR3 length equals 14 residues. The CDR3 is CASSWTGVNYEQYF. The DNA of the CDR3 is TGTGCCAGCAGCTGGACAGGGGTAAACTACGAGCAGTACTTC.

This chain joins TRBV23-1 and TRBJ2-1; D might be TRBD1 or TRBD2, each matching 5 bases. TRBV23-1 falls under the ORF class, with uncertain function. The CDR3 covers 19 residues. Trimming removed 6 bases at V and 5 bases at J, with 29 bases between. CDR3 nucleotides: TGCGCCAGCAGACCAAGGGTACGGGGCTTTCGACCTCCCAACAATGAGCAGTTCTTC. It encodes CASRPRVRGFRPPNNEQFF.

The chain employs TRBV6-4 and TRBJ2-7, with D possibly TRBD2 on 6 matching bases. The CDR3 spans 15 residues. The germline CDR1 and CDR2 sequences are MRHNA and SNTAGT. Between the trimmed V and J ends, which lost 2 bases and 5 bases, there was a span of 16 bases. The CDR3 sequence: CASSDRGVRRNEQYF. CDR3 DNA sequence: TGTGCCAGCAGTGACCGCGGGGTTCGGAGAAACGAGCAGTACTTC.

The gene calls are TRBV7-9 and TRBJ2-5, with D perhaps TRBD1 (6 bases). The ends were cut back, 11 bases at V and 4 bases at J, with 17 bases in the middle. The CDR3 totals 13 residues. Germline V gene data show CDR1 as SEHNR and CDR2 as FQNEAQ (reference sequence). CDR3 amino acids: CAGGTGSVETQYF. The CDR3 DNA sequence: TGTGCCGGTGGAACAGGGTCAGTAGAGACCCAGTACTTC.

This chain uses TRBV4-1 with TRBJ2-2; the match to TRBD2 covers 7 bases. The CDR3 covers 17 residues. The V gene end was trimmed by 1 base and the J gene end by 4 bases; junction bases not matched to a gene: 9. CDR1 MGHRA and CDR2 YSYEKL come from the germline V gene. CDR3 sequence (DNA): TGCGCCAGCAGCCAAGGGGGCCTAGCGGTTCCCACCGGGGAGCTGTTTTTT. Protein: CASSQGGLAVPTGELFF.

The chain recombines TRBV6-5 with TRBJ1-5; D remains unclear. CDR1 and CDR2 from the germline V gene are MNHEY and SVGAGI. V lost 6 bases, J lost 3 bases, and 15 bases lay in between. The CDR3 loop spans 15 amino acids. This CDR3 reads CASSPFGRTNQPQHF. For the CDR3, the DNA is TGTGCCAGCAGCCCATTTGGGAGGACCAATCAGCCCCAGCATTTT.

The CDR3 reads CSVDSLEGGGFWNTEAFF. CDR3 nucleotide sequence: TGCAGCGTTGACTCACTTGAGGGGGGCGGTTTTTGGAACACTGAAGCTTTCTTT. The genes are TRBV29-1 and TRBJ1-1; D possibly corresponds to TRBD1 (6 bases). V shed 3 bases and J shed 1 base, with 24 bases lying between them. The CDR3 spans 18 residues. The germline gives CDR1 SQVTM, CDR2 ANQGSEA.

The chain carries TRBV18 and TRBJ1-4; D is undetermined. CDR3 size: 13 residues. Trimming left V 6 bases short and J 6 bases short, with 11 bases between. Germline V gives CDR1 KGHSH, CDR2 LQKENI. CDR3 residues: CASSRAWDEKLFF. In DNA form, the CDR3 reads TGTGCCAGCTCTCGAGCGTGGGATGAAAAACTGTTTTTT.

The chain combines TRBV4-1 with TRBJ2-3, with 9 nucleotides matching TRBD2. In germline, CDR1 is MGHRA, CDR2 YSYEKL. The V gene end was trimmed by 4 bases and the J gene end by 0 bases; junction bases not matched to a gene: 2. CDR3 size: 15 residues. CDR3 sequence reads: CASSLAGGSTDTQYF. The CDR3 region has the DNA TGCGCCAGCAGCCTGGCGGGAGGGAGCACAGATACGCAGTATTTT.

The CDR3 sequence is CASSYDNGGYGELFF. CDR3 nucleotide sequence: TGTGCCAGCAGTTACGATAACGGGGGGTACGGGGAGCTGTTTTTT. V gene TRBV6-5 combines with J gene TRBJ2-2; TRBD2 matches 7 bases. V shed 2 bases, J shed 7 bases, and the junction held 7 bases outside the gene matches. The germline CDR1 and CDR2 sequences are MNHEY and SVGAGI. The length of the CDR3 is 15 residues.

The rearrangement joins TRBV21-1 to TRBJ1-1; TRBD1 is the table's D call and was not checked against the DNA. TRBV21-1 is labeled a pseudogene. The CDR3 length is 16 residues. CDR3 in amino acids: CASSKVGQGRVTEAFF. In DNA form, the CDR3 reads TGTGCCAGCAGCAAAGTAGGACAGGGTCGGGTCACTGAAGCTTTCTTT.